This T cell receptor beta chain was identified in a study of cytomegalovirus exposure and HLA in healthy donors. On the study more broadly: The approximately 120 validation repertoires, a later analysis reported, used the same platform as the approximately 670 repertoires from the first cohort.

The study's findings and limits: The finding came from a later analysis; first-cohort TCR clusters tended to co-occur in the 130 or so validation repertoires. The study flagged approximately 180 TCR beta chains as cytomegalovirus-associated.

Profiled with immunoSEQ multiplex PCR; TCRdb holds only in-frame clones, not every one. The table lists about 110,000 clones, approximately 85% of them singletons. V lost 6 bases and J lost 0; bases outside the gene matches: 7. Germline V gene lookup returns CDR1 MNHNS and CDR2 SASEGT. CDR3 length: 15 residues. Only one count was recorded for this clone. The antigen is unknown. The rearrangement links TRBV6-1 to TRBJ2-7, with TRBD1 identical over 8 bases. The receptor was isolated from a woman under 30 in good health and CMV-seronegative. Sequenced: PBMCs. The CDR3 reads CASREGQASSYEQYF. The CDR3 nucleotides read TGTGCCAGCAGGGAGGGACAGGCCAGCTCCTACGAGCAGTACTTC.